This TCR beta chain was profiled in a study of shared clonotypes between healthy human individuals. Researchers divided each subset's genomic DNA evenly across several immunoSEQ plates. Libraries were prepared by immunoSEQ multiplex PCR; TCRdb keeps only in-frame clonotypes and omits some of them. The table includes millions of clones, less than 95% detected once. Study-level results: Non-shared clonotypes had lower generation probabilities than clonotypes shared by all four sorted-subset donors.

Concerning this clone: Its antigen is unidentified.

CD45RO-negative, CCR7-selected cells formed the naive CD8 fraction, which excluded terminally differentiated effector memory CD45RA+ cells. V trimming: 4 bases; J trimming: 6 bases; junction bases outside the gene matches: 9. The CDR3 runs to 14 residues. Germline-derived CDR1 and CDR2 are MGHRA and YSYEKL. The chain recombines TRBV4-1 with TRBJ2-7; 7 bases match TRBD1. Sequencing was carried out using naive CD8+ T cells sorted from blood. This TCR was recovered from a man between 18 and 29 years old in good health. CDR3 sequence reads: CASSPTTGSGEQYF. The DNA of the CDR3 is TGCGCCAGCAGCCCGACGACAGGGTCCGGCGAGCAGTACTTC.